This TCR beta chain was identified in a study of sequential checkpoint blockade in melanoma. General study points: Tumor T-cell fraction and clonality correlated with PD-L1 and CD8+ counts.

Sample treatment: randomized to nivolumab then ipilimumab (arm A) or the reverse (arm B). To note about this clone: The antigen remains unidentified.

Germline CDR1 reads SGHDN; CDR2 reads FVKESK. This CDR3 region has 15 residues. V lost 1 base, J lost 4 bases, and 2 bases stayed unmatched. Sequencing used immunoSEQ multiplex PCR; TCRdb keeps in-frame clones, though not all of them. This table holds 20,000 to 25,000 clones, roughly 27% found once. The sequencing used tumor tissue (inferred from file names), collected from a patient given nivolumab and ipilimumab in sequence. The rearrangement uses TRBV14 and TRBJ2-5; 11 bases fit TRBD2. This receptor was obtained from a human donor with melanoma. CDR3 sequence (DNA): TGTGCCAGCAGCCAAGTTAGCGGGAGGGGAGAGACCCAGTACTTC. Amino acids: CASSQVSGRGETQYF.